The sample holds one count of the clone carrying this TCR beta chain. Antigen: not known. Profiling relied on immunoSEQ multiplex PCR, and the TCRdb table lists in-frame clones only, not all of them. The data show over 55,000 clones, approximately 90% seen once. This sample stems from a study of OX40 agonist ivuxolimab in advanced cancers. Across the whole study: Three patients had partial responses: one hepatocellular carcinoma, two cutaneous melanoma.

V shed 5 bases and J 6 bases; nucleotides not matched to a gene: 4. Germline V CDR1 and CDR2: LNHDA, SQIVND (reference sequence). The CDR3 has 14 amino acids. Findings of the study overall: Expanded peripheral T-cell antigen specificity went undetermined.

This specimen was CD4+ or CD8+ T cells sorted from blood, taken in a trial of the OX40 agonist ivuxolimab. The J gene is TRBJ2-2, the V gene TRBV19, with 9 positions matching TRBD1. This TCR derives from an adult with an advanced solid tumor such as melanoma, head and neck, liver or kidney cancer. This chain's CDR3 is CASSQTGGAGELFF. Here the CDR3 DNA reads TGTGCCAGTAGTCAGACAGGGGGTGCCGGGGAGCTGTTTTTT.